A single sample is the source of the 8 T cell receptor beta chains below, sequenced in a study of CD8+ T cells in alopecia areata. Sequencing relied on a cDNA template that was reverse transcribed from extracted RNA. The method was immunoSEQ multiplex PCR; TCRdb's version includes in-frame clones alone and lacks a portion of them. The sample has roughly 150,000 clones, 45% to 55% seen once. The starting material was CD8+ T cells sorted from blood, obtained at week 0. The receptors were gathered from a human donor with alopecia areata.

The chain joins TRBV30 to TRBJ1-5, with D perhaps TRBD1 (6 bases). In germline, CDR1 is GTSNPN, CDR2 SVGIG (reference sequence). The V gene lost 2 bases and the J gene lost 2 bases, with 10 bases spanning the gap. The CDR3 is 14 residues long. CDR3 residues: CAWSQGQRNQPQHF. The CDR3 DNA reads TGTGCCTGGAGTCAGGGACAACGCAATCAGCCCCAGCATTTT.

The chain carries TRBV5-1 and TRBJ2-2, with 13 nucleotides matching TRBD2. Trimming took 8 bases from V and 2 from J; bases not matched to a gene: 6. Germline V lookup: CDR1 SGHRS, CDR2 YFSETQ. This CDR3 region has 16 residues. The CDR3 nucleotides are TGCGCCAGGCCGACTAGCGGGGGGCGCAACACCGGGGAGCTGTTTTTT. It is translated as CARPTSGGRNTGELFF.

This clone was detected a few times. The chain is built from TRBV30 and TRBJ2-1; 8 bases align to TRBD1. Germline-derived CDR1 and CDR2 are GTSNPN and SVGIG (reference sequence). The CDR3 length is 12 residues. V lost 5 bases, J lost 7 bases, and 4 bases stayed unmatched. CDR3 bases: TGTGCCTGGGGACAGGGAACGAATGAGCAGTTCTTC. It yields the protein CAWGQGTNEQFF.

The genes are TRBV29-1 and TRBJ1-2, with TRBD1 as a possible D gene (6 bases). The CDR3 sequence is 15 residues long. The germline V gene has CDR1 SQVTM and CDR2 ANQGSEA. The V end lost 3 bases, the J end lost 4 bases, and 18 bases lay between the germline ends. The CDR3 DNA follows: TGCAGCGTTGATACTGACAGGAGGGTTGGCTATGGCTACACCTTC. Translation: CSVDTDRRVGYGYTF.

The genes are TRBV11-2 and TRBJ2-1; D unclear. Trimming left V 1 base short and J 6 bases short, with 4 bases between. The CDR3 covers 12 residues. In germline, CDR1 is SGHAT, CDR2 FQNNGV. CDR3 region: CASSLGLNEQFF. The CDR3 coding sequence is TGTGCCAGCAGCTTAGGTCTCAATGAGCAGTTCTTC.

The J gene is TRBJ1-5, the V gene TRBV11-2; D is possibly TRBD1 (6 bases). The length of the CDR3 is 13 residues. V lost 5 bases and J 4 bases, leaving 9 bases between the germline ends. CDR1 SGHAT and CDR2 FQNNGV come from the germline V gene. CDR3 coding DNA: TGTGCCAGCAGCCCAGACAGGAATCAGCCCCAGCATTTT. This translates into CASSPDRNQPQHF.

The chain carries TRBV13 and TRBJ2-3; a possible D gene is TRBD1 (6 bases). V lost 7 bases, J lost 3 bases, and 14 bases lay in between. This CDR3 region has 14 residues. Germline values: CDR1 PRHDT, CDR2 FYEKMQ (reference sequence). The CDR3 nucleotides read TGTGCCAGCACCCTTCAGAGGGGGACAGATACGCAGTATTTT. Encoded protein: CASTLQRGTDTQYF.

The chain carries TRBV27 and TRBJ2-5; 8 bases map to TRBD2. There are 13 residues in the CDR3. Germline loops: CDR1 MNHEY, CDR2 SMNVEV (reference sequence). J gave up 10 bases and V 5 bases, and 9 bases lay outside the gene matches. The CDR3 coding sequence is TGTGCCAGCAGTGCCCTAGGGCGGGAGGACCAGTACTTC. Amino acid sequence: CASSALGREDQYF.